This T cell receptor (beta chain) was identified during a study of shared clonotypes between healthy human individuals. Study-wide findings and caveats: Since donors were few, the genetic and exposure-history diversity represented was limited. Across subsets, estimated richness was generally greater for naive than for memory populations.

Splitting of CD4+ cells produced CD45RA+ naive and CD45RA-negative memory subsets. Data came from immunoSEQ multiplex PCR; TCRdb stores just in-frame clones and leaves some out. The table lists around 1,000,000 clones, 60% to 80% of them singletons. This clone was detected only a few times. Antigen unknown. Germline V lookup: CDR1 MNHEY, CDR2 SMNVEV (reference sequence). The CDR3 sequence is 13 residues long. Trimming shortened V by 8 bases and J by 8 bases, and 13 bases separated the two germline ends. The chain is built from TRBV27 and TRBJ2-6, with D maybe TRBD1 (5 bases). This receptor was obtained from a man aged 18 to 29 in good health. Some clones in this sample may be carry-over from other donors' samples. Sequencing was carried out using memory CD4+ T cells from PBMCs. Subset noted: CD45RA-negative fraction. Here the CDR3 reads CASSYRQPNVLTF. In DNA form, the CDR3 reads TGTGCCAGCTCCTACAGGCAGCCCAACGTCCTGACTTTC.